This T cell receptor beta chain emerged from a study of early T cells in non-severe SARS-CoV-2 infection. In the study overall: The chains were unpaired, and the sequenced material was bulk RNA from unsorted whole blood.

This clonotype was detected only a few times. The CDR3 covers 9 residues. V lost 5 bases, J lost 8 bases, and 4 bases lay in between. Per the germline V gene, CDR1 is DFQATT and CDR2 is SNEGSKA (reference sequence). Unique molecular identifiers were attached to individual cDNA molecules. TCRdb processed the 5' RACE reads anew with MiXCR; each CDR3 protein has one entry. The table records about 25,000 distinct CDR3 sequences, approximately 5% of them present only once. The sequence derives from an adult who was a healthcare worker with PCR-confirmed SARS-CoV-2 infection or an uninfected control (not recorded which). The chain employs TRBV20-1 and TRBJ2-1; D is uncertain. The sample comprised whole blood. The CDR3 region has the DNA TGCAGTGCTGAGTATGAGCAGTTCTTC. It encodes CSAEYEQFF.